These 3 T cell receptor beta chains came from one sample sequenced in a study of T cells expressing NK-cell markers. TCRdb re-called the 5' RACE reads and catalogs CDR3 proteins one per entry, DNA excluded. The specimen's table records some 150,000 distinct CDR3 sequences. Material for sequencing was blood T cells: a sorted CD56 or NKG2C T cell subset, CD4+ or CD8+ T cells, or bulk PBMC T cells (not recorded which). These receptors were collected from a young man in good health.

V is TRBV12-3 or TRBV12-4 and J is TRBJ2-7; there is no DNA to check the TCRdb D call of TRBD1. This CDR3 has 15 amino acids. The CDR3 sequence is CASSSPGYSTYEQYF.

The V gene is TRBV24-1, the J gene TRBJ1-1; TCRdb names TRBD1, which stays unverified in the absence of DNA. The length of the CDR3 is 13 residues. Germline V gene lookup returns CDR1 KGHDR and CDR2 SFDVKD. This CDR3 is CATRGQGNTEAFF.

This rearrangement joins TRBV11-2 to TRBJ2-5; TCRdb names TRBD1, which stays unverified in the absence of DNA. CDR3 length: 11 residues. Germline loops: CDR1 SGHAT, CDR2 FQNNGV. CDR3 region: CASFGGETQYF.